A single sample is the source of the 21 T cell receptor beta chains below, sequenced in a study of cytomegalovirus exposure and HLA in healthy donors. The PCR had 60 Vbeta and 13 Jbeta primers. The protocol was immunoSEQ multiplex PCR, while the TCRdb copy is restricted to in-frame clones and leaves out a portion. The sample shows more than 70,000 clones, and roughly 1.5% sits with its ten largest clones. The sequencing input was PBMCs. The receptors stem from a woman in her fifties or sixties in good health and CMV-seronegative.

The rearrangement joins TRBV5-1 to TRBJ2-1, with TRBD2 identical over 13 bases. This CDR3 is 15 amino acids long. Germline V CDR1 and CDR2: SGHRS, YFSETQ. V was pared by 5 bases and J by 3 bases, with 2 bases of the junction left unmatched. The CDR3 here is CASRRTSGSYNEQFF. CDR3 sequence (DNA): TGCGCCAGCAGGCGGACTAGCGGGAGCTACAATGAGCAGTTCTTC. Full variable domain (rest looked up from reference TRBV5-1 and TRBJ2-1): KAGVTQTPRYLIKTRGQQVTLSCSPISGHRSVSWYQQTPGQGLQFLFEYFSETQRNKGNFPGRFSGRQFSNSRSEMNVSTLELGDSALYLCASRRTSGSYNEQFFGPGTRLTVL.

The chain combines TRBV30 with TRBJ1-5; D is ambiguous. With 3 bases removed from V and 4 bases from J, the gap between germline ends came to 4 bases. This CDR3 has 11 residues. Germline V gives CDR1 GTSNPN, CDR2 SVGIG (reference sequence). Here the CDR3 DNA reads TGTGCCTGGAGCGCGAATCAGCCCCAGCATTTT. Its protein product is CAWSANQPQHF.

V usage is TRBV21-1 and J usage is TRBJ2-5; the table names TRBD2, a call not compared with the DNA. TRBV21-1 is listed as a pseudogene. This CDR3 has 11 amino acids. The CDR3, as DNA: TGTGCCAGCAGCAACCGGGAGACCCAGTACTTC. Its protein is CASSNRETQYF.

The chain combines TRBV11-2 with TRBJ2-5, with D hard to call. Per germline, CDR1 SGHAT and CDR2 FQNNGV. Between the trimmed V and J ends, which lost 0 bases and 1 base, there was a span of 9 bases. The CDR3 runs to 15 residues. The chain's CDR3 is CASSLDLIVQETQYF. CDR3 sequence (DNA): TGTGCCAGCAGCTTAGATTTGATAGTCCAAGAGACCCAGTACTTC.

The chain joins TRBV7-2 to TRBJ2-7; maybe TRBD1 (5 bases). Germline values: CDR1 SGHTA, CDR2 FQGNSA. Trimming took 1 base from V and 1 from J, leaving 11 bases between them. This CDR3 is built from 15 residues. CDR3 nucleotides: TGTGCCAGCAGCTTAGTGTTTGGGGCTTCCTACGAGCAGTACTTC. This gives the protein CASSLVFGASYEQYF.

The chain links TRBV2 to TRBJ2-2; 8 bases map to TRBD1. Germline V gene sequence: CDR1 SNHLY, CDR2 FYNNEI. This CDR3 is built from 15 residues. Trimming removed 8 bases from V and 2 bases from J; junction bases left unmatched: 7. The CDR3 region is CASERTGQNTGELFF. CDR3 coding DNA: TGTGCCAGCGAACGGACAGGGCAAAACACCGGGGAGCTGTTTTTT.

The CDR3 sequence: CAISESGQGTSEQYF. In nucleotides, the CDR3 is TGTGCCATCAGTGAGTCGGGACAGGGGACGAGCGAGCAGTACTTC. The chain couples TRBV10-3 to TRBJ2-5; 10 bases fit TRBD1. The J call is doubtful: the DNA matches TRBJ2-7 better. The germline V gene encodes CDR1 ENHRY and CDR2 SYGVKD. This CDR3 region has 15 residues.

The chain is built from TRBV6-1 and TRBJ2-3; perhaps TRBD1 as D (6 bases). Germline CDR1 MNHNS, CDR2 SASEGT. The CDR3 contains 13 residues. The CDR3 region is CAHSPSGAHTQYF. DNA for the CDR3: TGTGCTCACAGCCCCTCAGGGGCACATACGCAGTATTTT.

The chain joins TRBV5-1 to TRBJ1-1; possible D gene TRBD1, 5 bases. CDR1 and CDR2 from the germline V gene are SGHRS and YFSETQ. V dropped 1 base and J dropped 3 bases, with 10 bases sitting between them. The CDR3 runs to 14 residues. The CDR3, as DNA: TGCGCCAGCAGCTTGCAGGGTATCGACACTGAAGCTTTCTTT. Its protein is CASSLQGIDTEAFF.

V is TRBV7-9 and J is TRBJ2-3, with D possibly matching TRBD2 (6 bases). CDR1 is SEHNR, CDR2 FQNEAQ, per germline (reference sequence). This CDR3 region has 15 residues. Trimming took 4 bases from V and 4 from J, leaving 15 bases between them. CDR3 sequence reads: CASSYQGSGPDTQYF. The CDR3 DNA reads as TGTGCCAGCAGCTACCAAGGAAGCGGGCCAGATACGCAGTATTTT.

The chain uses TRBV4-3 and TRBJ2-7; the match to TRBD2 covers 8 bases. The V segment lost 0 bases and the J segment 2 bases; nucleotides outside the gene matches: 6. The CDR3 is 16 residues long. Germline V lookup: CDR1 LGHNA, CDR2 YSLEER. CDR3: CASSQDSSGRTYEQYF. CDR3 bases: TGCGCCAGCAGCCAAGATTCCAGCGGGAGAACCTACGAGCAGTACTTC.

The chain recombines TRBV6-1 with TRBJ2-5; no clear D. Trimming shortened V by 0 bases and J by 2 bases, and 10 bases separated the two germline ends. CDR3 length: 15 amino acids. CDR1 and CDR2 from the germline V gene are MNHNS and SASEGT. The CDR3 DNA sequence: TGTGCCAGCAGTGAAGCCTGGAGAGGTCAAGAGACCCAGTACTTC. Translation: CASSEAWRGQETQYF.

The chain carries TRBV5-1 and TRBJ2-5; possibly TRBD1 for D (7 bases). The CDR3 extends over 13 amino acids. V lost 1 base and J lost 4, with 8 bases in between. Germline loops: CDR1 SGHRS, CDR2 YFSETQ. The CDR3 is CASSLQGGETQYF. The DNA of the CDR3 is TGCGCCAGCAGCTTGCAGGGGGGAGAGACCCAGTACTTC. Full variable domain (remainder filled in from reference TRBV5-1 and TRBJ2-5): KAGVTQTPRYLIKTRGQQVTLSCSPISGHRSVSWYQQTPGQGLQFLFEYFSETQRNKGNFPGRFSGRQFSNSRSEMNVSTLELGDSALYLCASSLQGGETQYFGPGTRLLVL.

The V gene is TRBV6-5, the J gene TRBJ1-2, with TRBD1 matching over 7 bases. Germline assignment: CDR1 MNHEY and CDR2 SVGAGI. The length of the CDR3 is 15 residues. Germline trimming cut 5 bases from V and 8 bases from J; bases unmatched to any gene: 14. This CDR3 is CASSLRQGWFGGYTF. The CDR3 DNA is TGTGCCAGCAGTCTACGACAGGGATGGTTTGGGGGCTACACCTTC.

The chain recombines TRBV4-2 with TRBJ2-1; 8 nucleotides line up with TRBD2. V was pared by 7 bases and J by 5 bases, with 7 bases of the junction left unmatched. Germline V gene data show CDR1 as LGHNA and CDR2 as YNFKEQ. This CDR3 is 14 amino acids long. In nucleotides, the CDR3 is TGTGCCAGCACCTCCGGGACTAGGGACAATGAGCAGTTCTTC. Amino acid sequence: CASTSGTRDNEQFF.

The chain has TRBV7-2 and TRBJ2-3; TRBD2 matches at 8 bases. The CDR3 length is 13 residues. The V gene's germline CDR1 is SGHTA and CDR2 FQGNSA. With 4 bases clipped from V and 10 bases from J, the junction kept 7 bases outside the gene matches. The DNA for the CDR3 is TGTGCCAGCAGCTCCGAACGACTAGCGTCGCAGTATTTT. Amino acid sequence: CASSSERLASQYF.

Notes on this clone: A read error may produce the germline difference seen at one junction end. The chain recombines TRBV11-3 with TRBJ2-3, with 14 bases aligning to TRBD2. This CDR3 has 15 residues. Germline CDR1 reads SGHNT; CDR2 reads YENEEA. CDR3 protein: CASSRLAGGADRQYF. The CDR3 DNA follows: TGTGCCAGCAGCCGACTAGCGGGAGGGGCAGATAGGCAGTATTTT.

The V gene is TRBV7-2, the J gene TRBJ1-2; 8 bases agree with TRBD1. J was trimmed by 4 bases and V by 4 bases; bases with no gene match: 2. The CDR3 spans 13 residues. Germline CDR1 reads SGHTA; CDR2 reads FQGNSA. CDR3 region: CASSWGQVYGYTF. In nucleotides, the CDR3 is TGTGCCAGCAGCTGGGGACAGGTCTATGGCTACACCTTC. Looking up the rest from reference TRBV7-2 and TRBJ1-2 gives the full variable domain: GAGVSQSPSNKVTEKGKDVELRCDPISGHTALYWYRQSLGQGLEFLIYFQGNSAPDKSGLPSDRFSAERTGGSVSTLTIQRTQQEDSAVYLCASSWGQVYGYTFGSGTRLTVV.

The CDR3 reads CASSLTAEGGLYGYTF. CDR3 coding DNA: TGTGCCAGCAGCTTAACCGCAGAGGGTGGCCTCTATGGCTACACCTTC. The V and J genes are TRBV5-6 and TRBJ1-2; D uncertain. Germline assignment: CDR1 SGHDT and CDR2 YYEEEE. V lost 2 bases and J 4 bases, leaving 18 bases between the germline ends. The CDR3 extends over 16 amino acids.

This chain links TRBV7-8 with TRBJ1-1; D is perhaps TRBD1 (5 bases). The CDR3 runs 14 residues. V was clipped by 5 bases and J by 4 bases, with 14 bases between them. The germline V gene encodes CDR1 SGHVS and CDR2 FQNEAQ. This CDR3 is CASSLYAGVTEAFF. CDR3 DNA: TGTGCCAGCAGCCTCTATGCGGGGGTCACTGAAGCTTTCTTT.

V and J are TRBV6-5 and TRBJ1-3, with D uncertain. V gave up 8 bases and J gave up 0 bases, with 8 bases separating them. CDR1 and CDR2 (germline): MNHEY, SVGAGI. The CDR3 length is 13 residues. In nucleotides, the CDR3 is TGTGCCAGCCGTAAGAGCTCTGGAAACACCATATATTTT. It codes for CASRKSSGNTIYF.